A single sample is the source of the 19 T cell receptor beta chains below, sequenced in a study of blood T cell repertoires in COVID-19. TCRdb keeps only in-frame clones here, not all; method: immunoSEQ multiplex PCR. Of fewer than 350,000 clones listed, about 87% were seen once; the top ten hold around 8.9%. The source material was peripheral blood. Every receptor here comes from a young man with COVID-19, enrolled during active disease.

The count of this clone is one. CDR3 loop: CASSLTGTGVDGYTF. CDR3 bases: TGTGCCAGCAGCCTAACCGGGACAGGGGTAGATGGCTACACCTTC. The chain is built from TRBV7-9 and TRBJ1-2; 10 bases are a match to TRBD1. After removal of 5 bases from V and 6 bases from J, the junction contained 9 bases not matched to a gene. The CDR3 is 15 amino acids. The germline gives CDR1 SEHNR, CDR2 FQNEAQ (reference sequence).

CDR3 in DNA: TGTGCCAGCAGCTGGAACCCCAGCGGATTCGGTTCCACTGGGGCCAACGTCCTGACTTTC. Its protein product is CASSWNPSGFGSTGANVLTF. The chain uses TRBV7-8 and TRBJ2-6, with D possibly TRBD2 on 5 matching bases. In germline, CDR1 is SGHVS, CDR2 FQNEAQ. The V and J ends lost 4 bases and 2 bases respectively, with 24 bases between them. The CDR3 is 20 residues long.

This sequence joins TRBV7-2 and TRBJ2-7; 7 bases map to TRBD1. Germline trimming cut 1 base from V and 2 bases from J; bases unmatched to any gene: 5. The CDR3 has 15 residues. Germline assignment: CDR1 SGHTA and CDR2 FQGNSA. The CDR3 nucleotides read TGTGCCAGCAGCTTAGTGGCAGGGGGTGCCTACGAGCAGTACTTC. It codes for CASSLVAGGAYEQYF.

V gene TRBV6-5 combines with J gene TRBJ1-2; 7 bases match TRBD1. The CDR3 has 13 residues. Germline CDR1 is MNHEY and CDR2 is SVGAGI. V gave up 6 bases and J gave up 4 bases; unmatched junction bases: 5. CDR3 region: CASSPHRGYGYTF. The CDR3, as DNA: TGTGCCAGCAGCCCCCACAGGGGCTATGGCTACACCTTC.

This clone was observed once. This chain joins TRBV6-4 and TRBJ1-5; D remains ambiguous. V dropped 4 bases and J dropped 0 bases, with 7 bases sitting between them. Germline lookup yields CDR1 MRHNA and CDR2 SNTAGT. The CDR3 sequence is 14 residues long. In DNA form, the CDR3 reads TGTGCCAGCAGTGCAACCTATAGCAATCAGCCCCAGCATTTT. Translating it yields CASSATYSNQPQHF.

This clone has a single count. The chain uses TRBV11-2 and TRBJ2-5, with TRBD1 as a possible D gene (6 bases). This CDR3 spans 15 amino acids. The germline V gene encodes CDR1 SGHAT and CDR2 FQNNGV. The V end was cut by 5 bases, the J end by 3 bases, with 16 bases between. The CDR3 region has the DNA TGTGCCAGCAGCCCCCGGGACGAGGGGGAAGAGACCCAGTACTTC. As protein: CASSPRDEGEETQYF. The entire variable domain, with the rest obtained from reference TRBV11-2 and TRBJ2-5, is as follows: EAGVAQSPRYKIIEKRQSVAFWCNPISGHATLYWYQQILGQGPKLLIQFQNNGVVDDSQLPKDRFSAERLKGVDSTLKIQPAKLEDSAVYLCASSPRDEGEETQYFGPGTRLLVL.

This chain connects TRBV10-3 to TRBJ1-2, with a tentative D call TRBD1 (6 bases). V lost 2 bases, J lost 5 bases, and 12 bases lay in between. CDR1 is ENHRY, CDR2 SYGVKD, per germline. CDR3 size: 14 residues. CDR3 amino acids: CAISETGGNYGYTF. CDR3 DNA sequence: TGTGCCATCAGTGAGACGGGGGGCAATTATGGCTACACCTTC.

The J gene is TRBJ2-7, the V gene TRBV4-1; TRBD2 aligns across 14 bases. The CDR3 covers 19 residues. V was clipped by 1 base and J by 0 bases; unmatched bases: 8. Germline loops: CDR1 MGHRA, CDR2 YSYEKL. CDR3 nucleotides: TGCGCCAGCAGCCAAGTTGGACTAGCGGGGGGTCCTAGCTCCTACGAGCAGTACTTC. This gives the protein CASSQVGLAGGPSSYEQYF.

This clone was counted between two and nine times. The V call is TRBV30, the J call TRBJ2-7; D is perhaps TRBD1 (5 bases). The CDR3 is 14 residues long. V lost 0 bases and J 7 bases, leaving 16 bases between the germline ends. Germline V CDR1 and CDR2: GTSNPN, SVGIG (reference sequence). CDR3 in DNA: TGTGCCTGGAGTGTAAAAGGGGCCTTGGGGGAGCAGTACTTC. Translating gives CAWSVKGALGEQYF.

The DNA of the CDR3 is TGTGCCACCAGTGCCAGACTAGCGGGAGGAGAGACCCAGTACTTC. Its translation: CATSARLAGGETQYF. This sequence joins TRBV24-1 and TRBJ2-5, with 13 nucleotides matching TRBD2. The CDR3 runs 15 residues. The junction had 3 bases not matched to a gene; V was cut back by 5 bases and J by 4 bases. Germline lookup yields CDR1 KGHDR and CDR2 SFDVKD.

The V and J genes are TRBV7-2 and TRBJ2-3; 7 positions match TRBD1. With V trimmed by 4 bases and J by 0 bases, 4 bases remained unmatched. From germline, CDR1 is SGHTA and CDR2 FQGNSA. The CDR3 covers 15 residues. In DNA, the CDR3 is TGTGCCAGCAGCTCGAGGGGGCCGAGCACAGATACGCAGTATTTT. Translating gives CASSSRGPSTDTQYF.

This sequence joins TRBV7-7 and TRBJ2-5, with no clear D. The CDR3 loop spans 15 amino acids. CDR1 and CDR2 (germline): SSHAT, FNYEAQ (reference sequence). V lost 2 bases, J lost 4 bases, and 14 bases lay in between. For the CDR3, the DNA is TGTGCCAGCAGCTTAAAAGTAGCCTTAGCAGAGACCCAGTACTTC. It translates to CASSLKVALAETQYF.

The chain couples TRBV6-5 to TRBJ2-1; TRBD2 aligns across 7 bases. Germline V gene data show CDR1 as MNHEY and CDR2 as SVGAGI. The J segment lost 7 bases and the V segment lost 10 bases, leaving 10 bases of the junction unmatched. There are 13 residues in the CDR3. This chain's CDR3 is CATAREVANEQFF. CDR3 nucleotide sequence: TGTGCCACCGCACGGGAGGTGGCAAATGAGCAGTTCTTC.

This clone was counted many times. The same CDR3 arises from other DNA sequences in this sample as well. J is TRBJ2-7 and V is TRBV6-5, with 11 bases lining up with TRBD1. CDR3 length equals 14 residues. V shed 7 bases and J 4 bases; nucleotides not matched to a gene: 6. Per germline, CDR1 MNHEY and CDR2 SVGAGI. The CDR3 DNA sequence: TGTGCCAGCAACCGGGACAGGGGGAGGTACGAGCAGTACTTC. It codes for CASNRDRGRYEQYF.

As for this clone: This specimen includes other DNA sequences encoding the same CDR3. This chain links TRBV9 with TRBJ2-7; 7 bases map to TRBD2. This CDR3 is 14 amino acids long. CDR1 and CDR2 (germline): SGDLS, YYNGEE. Unmatched junction bases numbered 2, after V lost 0 bases and J lost 2 bases. Written as DNA, the CDR3 is TGTGCCAGCAGCGTAGGGGGGGGAACCTACGAGCAGTACTTC. It specifies CASSVGGGTYEQYF.

V usage is TRBV28 and J usage is TRBJ2-3; 9 bases are a match to TRBD2. CDR1 MDHEN and CDR2 SYDVKM come from the germline V gene. The CDR3 is 19 amino acids. Unmatched junction bases numbered 20, after V lost 4 bases and J lost 6 bases. As DNA, the CDR3 is TGTGCCAGCAGTTCCACTTTCCCCGGACTAAGCGGGAGGATGGATACGCAGTATTTT. Translated: CASSSTFPGLSGRMDTQYF.

This chain joins TRBV15 and TRBJ1-1; D not certain. Germline V gives CDR1 LNHNV, CDR2 YYDKDF (reference sequence). Trimming removed 7 bases at V and 1 base at J, with 10 bases between. The CDR3 consists of 13 residues. This CDR3 is CATTTTENTEAFF. CDR3 nucleotide sequence: TGTGCCACCACAACCACAGAGAACACTGAAGCTTTCTTT.

The chain uses TRBV7-6 and TRBJ2-1; 13 positions match TRBD2. Germline assignment: CDR1 SGHVS and CDR2 FNYEAQ. V lost 5 bases to trimming and J lost 10 bases; unmatched junction nucleotides: 8. The CDR3 spans 15 residues. CDR3 region: CASSERLAGGEEQFF. The DNA of the CDR3 is TGTGCCAGCAGCGAACGACTAGCGGGAGGAGAGGAGCAGTTCTTC.

This clone was seen only once. Additional DNA sequences in this sample encode the identical CDR3. The rearrangement joins TRBV29-1 to TRBJ1-1; the D gene is possibly TRBD1 (6 bases). This CDR3 comprises 13 residues. V was pared by 1 base and J by 0 bases, with 6 bases between. Germline CDR1 is SQVTM and CDR2 is ANQGSEA. The chain's CDR3 is CSVEGQVNTEAFF. The CDR3, as DNA: TGCAGCGTTGAAGGACAGGTGAACACTGAAGCTTTCTTT.